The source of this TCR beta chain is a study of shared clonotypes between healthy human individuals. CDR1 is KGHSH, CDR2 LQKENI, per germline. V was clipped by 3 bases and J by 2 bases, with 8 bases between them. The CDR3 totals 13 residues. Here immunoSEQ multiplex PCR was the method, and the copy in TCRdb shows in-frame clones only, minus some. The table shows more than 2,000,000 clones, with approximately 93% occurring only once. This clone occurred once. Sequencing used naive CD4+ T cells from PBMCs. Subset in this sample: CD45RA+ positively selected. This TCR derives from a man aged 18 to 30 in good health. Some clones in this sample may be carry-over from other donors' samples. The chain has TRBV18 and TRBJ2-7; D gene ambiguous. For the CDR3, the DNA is TGTGCCAGCTCACCCCTTAATGCCTACGAGCAGTACTTC. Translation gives CASSPLNAYEQYF. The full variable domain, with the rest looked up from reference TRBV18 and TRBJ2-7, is NAGVMQNPRHLVRRRGQEARLRCSPMKGHSHVYWYRQLPEEGLKFMVYLQKENIIDESGMPKERFSAEFPKEGPSILRIQQVVRGDSAAYFCASSPLNAYEQYFGPGTRLTVT.